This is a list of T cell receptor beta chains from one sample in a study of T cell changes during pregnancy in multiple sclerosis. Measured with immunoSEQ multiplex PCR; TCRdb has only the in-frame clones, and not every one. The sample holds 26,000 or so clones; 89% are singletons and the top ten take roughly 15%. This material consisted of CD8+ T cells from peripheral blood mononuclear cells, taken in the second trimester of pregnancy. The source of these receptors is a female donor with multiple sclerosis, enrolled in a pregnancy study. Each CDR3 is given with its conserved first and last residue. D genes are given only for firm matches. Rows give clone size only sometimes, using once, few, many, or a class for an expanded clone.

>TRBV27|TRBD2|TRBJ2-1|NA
CASGLAGRNEQFF
TGTGCCAGCGGACTAGCGGGCCGCAATGAGCAGTTCTTC
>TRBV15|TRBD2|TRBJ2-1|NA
CATSREAGDYNEQFF
TGTGCCACCAGCAGAGAAGCGGGAGACTACAATGAGCAGTTCTTC
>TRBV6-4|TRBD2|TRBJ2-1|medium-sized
CASSDTSGSYNEQFF
TGTGCCAGCAGTGACACTAGCGGCTCCTACAATGAGCAGTTCTTC
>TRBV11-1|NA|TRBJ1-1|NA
CASSLNRAREAFF
TGTGCCAGCAGCCTCAATCGCGCTCGTGAAGCTTTCTTT
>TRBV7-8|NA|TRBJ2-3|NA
CASTLGWDSRELYF
TGTGCCAGCACACTAGGTTGGGACAGCCGGGAGTTGTATTTT
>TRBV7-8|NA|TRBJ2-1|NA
CASSLALRGEQFF
TGTGCCAGCAGCTTAGCGCTTAGGGGTGAGCAGTTCTTC
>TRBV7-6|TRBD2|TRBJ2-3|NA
CASSLTAGASTDTQYF
TGTGCCAGCAGCTTAACAGCGGGAGCGAGCACAGATACGCAGTATTTT
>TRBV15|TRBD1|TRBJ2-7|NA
CATSRDSGQSNEQYF
TGTGCCACCAGCAGAGATTCGGGACAGAGCAACGAGCAGTACTTC
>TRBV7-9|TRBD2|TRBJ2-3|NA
CASSLGWGRAEGDTQYF
TGTGCCAGCAGCTTAGGATGGGGGAGGGCCGAGGGAGATACGCAGTATTTT
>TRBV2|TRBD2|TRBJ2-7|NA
CASSESVGGDYEQYF
TGTGCCAGCAGTGAATCTGTGGGAGGGGACTACGAGCAGTACTTC
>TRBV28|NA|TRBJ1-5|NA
CASSRGGWAQHF
TGTGCCAGCAGTCGGGGAGGTTGGGCCCAGCATTTT
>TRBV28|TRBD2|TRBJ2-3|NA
CASSIPRLAGVTDTQYF
TGTGCCAGCAGTATACCTCGACTAGCGGGGGTGACAGATACGCAGTATTTT
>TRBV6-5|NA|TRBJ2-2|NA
CASSGQGGGTGELFF
TGTGCCAGCAGTGGCCAAGGGGGAGGGACCGGGGAGCTGTTTTTT
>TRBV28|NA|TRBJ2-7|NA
CASSLRQVSYEQYF
TGTGCCAGCAGTTTAAGGCAGGTCTCCTACGAGCAGTACTTC
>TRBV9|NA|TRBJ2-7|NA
CASSPWATSAYEQYF
TGTGCCAGCAGCCCCTGGGCCACTAGTGCCTACGAGCAGTACTTC
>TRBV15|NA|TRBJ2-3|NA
CATSRLSGTALLDTQYF
TGTGCCACCAGCAGGCTCTCCGGGACTGCCCTTCTGGATACGCAGTATTTT
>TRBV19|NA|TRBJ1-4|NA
CASSLTGATNEKLFF
TGTGCCAGTAGCTTAACCGGAGCAACTAATGAAAAACTGTTTTTT
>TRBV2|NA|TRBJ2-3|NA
CASSERGLPTQYF
TGTGCCAGCAGTGAAAGGGGACTTCCTACGCAGTATTTT
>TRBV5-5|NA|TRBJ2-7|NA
CASSSVVAHEQYF
TGTGCCAGCAGTTCAGTCGTGGCTCACGAGCAGTACTTC
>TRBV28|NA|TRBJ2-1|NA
CASTRGGGPSDNEQFF
TGTGCCAGCACTAGGGGGGGAGGGCCCTCGGACAATGAGCAGTTCTTC
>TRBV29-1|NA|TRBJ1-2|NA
CSVEEGLGYTF
TGCAGCGTTGAAGAGGGACTCGGCTACACCTTC
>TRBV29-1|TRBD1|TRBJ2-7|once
CSVEGQGADEQYF
TGCAGCGTTGAAGGGCAGGGGGCAGACGAGCAGTACTTC
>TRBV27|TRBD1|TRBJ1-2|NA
CASSLTAYDRDGGYTF
TGTGCCAGCAGTTTAACCGCCTATGACAGGGACGGAGGCTACACCTTC
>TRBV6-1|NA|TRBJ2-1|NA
CASQRGGEAFEQFF
TGTGCCAGCCAACGAGGGGGAGAGGCTTTTGAGCAGTTCTTC
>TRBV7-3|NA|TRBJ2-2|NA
CASSPQGEPYTGELFF
TGTGCCAGCAGCCCCCAGGGCGAGCCCTACACCGGGGAGCTGTTTTTT
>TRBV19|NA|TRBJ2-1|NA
CASSIVVYAGNEQFF
TGTGCCAGTAGTATCGTGGTTTATGCGGGCAATGAGCAGTTCTTC
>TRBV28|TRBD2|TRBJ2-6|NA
CASSSSSGRGGPSYGANVLTF
TGTGCCAGCAGTTCTTCCAGCGGACGGGGGGGCCCTTCTTATGGGGCCAACGTCCTGACTTTC
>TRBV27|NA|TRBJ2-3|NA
CASSFQGIDTQYF
TGTGCCAGCAGTTTTCAGGGGATCGATACGCAGTATTTT
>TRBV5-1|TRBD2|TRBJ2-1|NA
CASSLELAGSYNEQFF
TGCGCCAGCAGCTTGGAGCTAGCGGGATCCTACAATGAGCAGTTCTTC
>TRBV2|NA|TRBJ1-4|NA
CASTPQGPSEKLFF
TGTGCCAGTACCCCACAGGGACCTAGTGAAAAACTGTTTTTT
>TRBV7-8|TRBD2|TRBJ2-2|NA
CASSLTSGGTGELFF
TGTGCCAGCAGCTTGACTAGCGGCGGCACCGGGGAGCTGTTTTTT
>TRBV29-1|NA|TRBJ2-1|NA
CSVEVAYNEQFF
TGCAGCGTTGAGGTAGCCTACAATGAGCAGTTCTTC
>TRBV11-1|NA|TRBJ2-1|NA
CASSSGVVEQFF
TGTGCCAGCAGCTCCGGGGTTGTTGAGCAGTTCTTC
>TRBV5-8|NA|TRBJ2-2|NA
CASSLAGWQGGTGELFF
TGTGCCAGCAGCTTGGCCGGTTGGCAGGGTGGCACCGGGGAGCTGTTTTTT
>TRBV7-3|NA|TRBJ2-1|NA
CASSISGGENEQFF
TGTGCCAGCAGCATTAGCGGAGGGGAGAATGAGCAGTTCTTC
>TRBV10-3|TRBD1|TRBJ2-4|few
CAISAATGLAKNIQYF
TGTGCCATCAGTGCCGCGACAGGGCTAGCCAAAAACATTCAGTACTTC
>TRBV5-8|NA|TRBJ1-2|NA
CASSSLRSDSYGYTF
TGTGCCAGCAGCTCACTTAGGTCCGACTCATATGGCTACACCTTC
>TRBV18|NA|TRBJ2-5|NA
CASSPPEGAVETQYF
TGTGCCAGCTCACCACCCGAAGGGGCTGTAGAGACCCAGTACTTC
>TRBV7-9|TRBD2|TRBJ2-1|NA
CASSLGAGVHNEQFF
TGTGCCAGCAGCTTAGGTGCGGGAGTTCATAATGAGCAGTTCTTC
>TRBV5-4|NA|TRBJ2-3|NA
CASSLVQGTDTQYF
TGTGCCAGCAGCTTGGTACAGGGCACAGATACGCAGTATTTT
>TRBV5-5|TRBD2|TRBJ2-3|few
CASSLVAGGSTDTQYF
TGTGCCAGCAGCTTGGTGGCGGGAGGATCCACAGATACGCAGTATTTT
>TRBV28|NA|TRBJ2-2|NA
CASALRGFTGELFF
TGTGCCAGTGCCCTCAGGGGATTCACCGGGGAGCTGTTTTTT
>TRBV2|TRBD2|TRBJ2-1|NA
CASSGTSGRRTHDEQFF
TGTGCCAGCAGTGGGACTAGCGGGAGGAGAACACACGATGAGCAGTTCTTC
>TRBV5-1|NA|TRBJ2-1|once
CASSLDTNNEQFF
TGCGCCAGCAGCCTCGACACCAACAATGAGCAGTTCTTC
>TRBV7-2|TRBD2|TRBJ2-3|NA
CASKREIGTDTQYF
TGTGCCAGCAAGCGGGAGATCGGCACAGATACGCAGTATTTT
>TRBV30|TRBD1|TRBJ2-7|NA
CASRDRGVYEQYF
TGTGCCTCCCGGGACAGGGGAGTCTACGAGCAGTACTTC
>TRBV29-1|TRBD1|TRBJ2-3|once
CSSWTGLPADTQYF
TGCAGCTCATGGACAGGGTTGCCGGCAGATACGCAGTATTTT
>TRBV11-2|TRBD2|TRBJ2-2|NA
CASSPRLAGVAGELFF
TGTGCCAGCAGCCCAAGACTAGCGGGAGTGGCCGGGGAGCTGTTTTTT
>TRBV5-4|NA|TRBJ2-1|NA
CASSPGQGLYNEQFF
TGTGCCAGCAGCCCTGGACAGGGACTATACAATGAGCAGTTCTTC
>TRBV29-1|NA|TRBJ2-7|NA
CSVSIQGRGYEQYF
TGCAGCGTATCGATTCAAGGTAGAGGCTACGAGCAGTACTTC
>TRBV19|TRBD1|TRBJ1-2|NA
CASTTDRGAYGYTF
TGTGCCAGTACCACGGACAGGGGTGCCTATGGCTACACCTTC
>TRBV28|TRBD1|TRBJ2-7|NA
CASSTPGGTDEQYF
TGTGCCAGCAGTACCCCAGGGGGCACTGACGAGCAGTACTTC
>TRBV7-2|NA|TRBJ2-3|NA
CASSELTGTSLTDTQYF
TGTGCCAGCAGCGAGCTGACCGGGACATCCCTCACAGATACGCAGTATTTT
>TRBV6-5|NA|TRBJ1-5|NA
CASSFSGQGNQPQHF
TGTGCCAGCAGTTTTTCCGGACAAGGCAATCAGCCCCAGCATTTT
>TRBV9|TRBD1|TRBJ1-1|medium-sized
CASSPGTGETEAFF
TGTGCCAGCAGCCCCGGGACAGGGGAGACTGAAGCTTTCTTT